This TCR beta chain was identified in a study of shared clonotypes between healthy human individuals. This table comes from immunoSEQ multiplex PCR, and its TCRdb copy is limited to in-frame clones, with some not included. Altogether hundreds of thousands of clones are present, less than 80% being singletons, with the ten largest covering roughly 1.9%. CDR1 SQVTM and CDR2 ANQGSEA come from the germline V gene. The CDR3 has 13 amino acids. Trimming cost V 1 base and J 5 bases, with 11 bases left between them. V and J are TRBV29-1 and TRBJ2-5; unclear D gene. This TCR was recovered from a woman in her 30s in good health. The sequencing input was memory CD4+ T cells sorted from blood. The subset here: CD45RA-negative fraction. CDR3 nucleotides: TGCAGCGTTGAAGGGGGTAGGAAGGAGACCCAGTACTTC. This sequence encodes CSVEGGRKETQYF.